These T cell receptor beta chains were read from a single sample in a study of blood T cell repertoires in COVID-19. Using immunoSEQ multiplex PCR, the repertoire was profiled, and TCRdb retains in-frame clones only, with some absent. The profile shows 360,000 or so clones, around 83% of them singletons. Input material: PBMCs or T cells enriched from blood (not recorded which). These receptors were obtained from a woman aged 50 to 60 who had recovered from COVID-19. The CDR3 runs from the conserved cysteine through the conserved F or W. A D gene is named only where the DNA matches it firmly. Some rows have no size entry. The others give once, few or many, or a class for an expanded clone.

V gene	clone size	CDR3 length	J gene	D gene	CDR3 protein	CDR3 DNA
TRBV28	.	13	TRBJ1-2	.	CASSLRVSPGYTF	TGTGCCAGCAGTTTAAGAGTGTCTCCTGGCTACACCTTC
TRBV2	.	10	TRBJ1-1	.	CASSLGRAFF	TGTGCCAGCAGTCTCGGTAGAGCTTTCTTT
TRBV29-1	few	12	TRBJ1-2	.	CSVVSGEDGYTF	TGCAGCGTTGTATCTGGGGAGGATGGCTACACCTTC
TRBV19	once	15	TRBJ1-4	.	CASSIGGLRAEKLFF	TGTGCCAGTAGTATAGGTGGCCTCAGGGCTGAAAAACTGTTTTTT
TRBV6-2/TRBV6-3	.	16	TRBJ2-1	TRBD2	CASSYARTSIYNEQFF	TGTGCCAGCAGTTACGCCCGGACTAGTATCTACAATGAGCAGTTCTTC
TRBV30	.	13	TRBJ1-2	.	CAWSVRSNYGYTF	TGTGCCTGGAGTGTGAGGTCTAACTATGGCTACACCTTC
TRBV7-2	.	15	TRBJ1-6	TRBD1	CASRLPGQGVSPLHF	TGTGCCAGCAGATTACCGGGACAGGGAGTTTCACCCCTCCACTTT
TRBV4-1	.	16	TRBJ1-3	.	CASSQVLDSSGNTIYF	TGCGCCAGCAGCCAAGTGCTGGACAGCTCTGGAAACACCATATATTTT
TRBV21-1	.	15	TRBJ2-1	.	CASSPPGTGLYEQFF	TGTGCCAGCAGCCCCCCCGGGACAGGGCTCTATGAGCAGTTCTTC
TRBV10-3	few	16	TRBJ1-4	.	CAISERGPDPNEKLFF	TGTGCCATCAGTGAGAGGGGCCCAGACCCAAATGAAAAACTGTTTTTT
TRBV11-1	.	16	TRBJ1-1	TRBD1	CASSVLSGTANTEAFF	TGTGCCAGCAGCGTACTCTCCGGGACAGCTAACACTGAAGCTTTCTTT
TRBV5-1	.	12	TRBJ1-2	.	CASSSGVYGYTF	TGCGCCAGCAGCTCAGGGGTCTATGGCTACACCTTC
TRBV5-6	once	15	TRBJ1-5	TRBD1	CASSSDRGSGQPQHF	TGTGCCAGCAGCTCCGACAGGGGGTCTGGTCAGCCCCAGCATTTT
TRBV19	.	16	TRBJ1-5	TRBD1	CASNRQGAGSNQPQHF	TGTGCCAGTAACCGACAGGGGGCAGGGAGCAATCAGCCCCAGCATTTT
TRBV19	.	13	TRBJ1-1	.	CASNPDTNTEAFF	TGTGCCAGTAACCCGGACACTAACACTGAAGCTTTCTTT
TRBV7-2	.	14	TRBJ2-1	.	CASSLGRGYNEQFF	TGTGCCAGCAGCTTGGGGCGGGGATACAATGAGCAGTTCTTC
TRBV6-4	few	16	TRBJ2-7	TRBD2	CASSEASGTSPSEQYF	TGTGCCAGCAGTGAAGCCTCTGGGACTAGCCCTTCTGAGCAGTACTTC
TRBV5-4	.	16	TRBJ2-1	.	CASSLGVGRSYNEQFF	TGTGCCAGCAGCTTGGGGGTGGGCCGCTCCTACAATGAGCAGTTCTTC
TRBV4-3	few	16	TRBJ1-2	.	CASSQSWIQGILGYTF	TGCGCCAGCAGCCAGTCCTGGATCCAGGGAATCTTAGGCTACACCTTC
TRBV7-2	.	15	TRBJ2-7	.	CASSLEWQATYEQYF	TGTGCCAGCAGCTTAGAATGGCAGGCCACCTACGAGCAGTACTTC
TRBV24-1	once	18	TRBJ2-1	TRBD2	CATSDSVAGSFAYNEQFF	TGTGCCACCAGTGACTCCGTAGCGGGATCATTCGCTTACAATGAGCAGTTCTTC
TRBV9	.	16	TRBJ2-5	TRBD2	CASSVDGLSGRETQYF	TGTGCCAGCAGCGTAGATGGCCTTAGCGGGAGAGAGACCCAGTACTTC
TRBV5-8	.	15	TRBJ1-3	.	CASSPTRGRGNTIYF	TGTGCCAGCAGCCCCACCAGGGGACGAGGAAACACCATATATTTT
TRBV12-3/TRBV12-4	.	13	TRBJ1-2	.	CASSSGAVYGYTF	TGTGCCAGCAGTTCAGGGGCTGTTTATGGCTACACCTTC
TRBV7-9	.	14	TRBJ1-6	.	CASSLESPNSPLHF	TGTGCCAGCAGCTTGGAGAGTCCCAATTCACCCCTCCACTTT
TRBV6-5	.	15	TRBJ2-2	TRBD2	CASSGGGFNTGELFF	TGTGCCAGCAGCGGGGGAGGGTTTAACACCGGGGAGCTGTTTTTT
TRBV21-1	.	23	TRBJ1-5	.	CASRLLQSRRGGILHTGNQPQHF	TGTGCCAGCAGGTTACTACAAAGCCGCCGCGGTGGTATCCTCCATACCGGCAATCAGCCCCAGCATTTT
TRBV15	.	15	TRBJ1-1	TRBD1	CATSSPGQGNTEAFF	TGTGCCACCAGCAGCCCGGGACAGGGAAACACTGAAGCTTTCTTT
TRBV5-6	.	15	TRBJ2-1	TRBD2	CASSQPLAGGNEQFF	TGTGCCAGCAGCCAACCTCTAGCGGGAGGCAATGAGCAGTTCTTC
TRBV25-1	few	13	TRBJ1-2	TRBD1	CASSELDRGGYTF	TGTGCCAGCAGTGAACTAGACAGGGGTGGCTACACCTTC
TRBV19	.	14	TRBJ1-5	TRBD1	CASSARQGAQPQHF	TGTGCCAGTAGTGCCCGACAGGGGGCACAGCCCCAGCATTTT
TRBV7-9	.	14	TRBJ2-7	.	CASTDRLGADEQYF	TGTGCCAGCACTGACAGGTTGGGAGCCGACGAGCAGTACTTC
TRBV7-9	.	15	TRBJ1-1	.	CASSEQGPENTEAFF	TGTGCCAGCAGCGAACAGGGACCGGAGAACACTGAAGCTTTCTTT
TRBV29-1	.	13	TRBJ2-6	.	CSVQGTGANVLTF	TGCAGCGTTCAGGGTACTGGGGCCAACGTCCTGACTTTC
TRBV11-2	.	14	TRBJ2-3	TRBD1	CASSLPGTANTQYF	TGTGCCAGCAGCTTACCCGGGACAGCGAATACGCAGTATTTT
TRBV2	.	15	TRBJ1-1	TRBD1	CASRGRRQGNTEAFF	TGTGCCAGCAGGGGGAGACGACAGGGCAACACTGAAGCTTTCTTT
TRBV2	many	16	TRBJ1-4	TRBD1	CASESLGTVWDEKLFF	TGTGCCAGCGAAAGCCTTGGGACAGTGTGGGATGAAAAACTGTTTTTT
TRBV5-1	.	16	TRBJ2-7	TRBD1	CASSLIGGQGAGEQYF	TGCGCCAGCAGCTTGATTGGTGGGCAGGGGGCAGGTGAGCAGTACTTC
TRBV12-3/TRBV12-4	.	12	TRBJ1-1	.	CASSQVNTEAFF	TGTGCCAGCAGTCAGGTTAACACTGAAGCTTTCTTT
TRBV7-2	.	14	TRBJ1-2	.	CASSHLQGGNGYTF	TGTGCCAGCAGCCACCTCCAGGGAGGGAATGGCTACACCTTC
TRBV4-2	.	16	TRBJ2-7	TRBD2	CASSRAPSGGDLPQYF	TGTGCCAGCAGCCGAGCCCCTAGCGGGGGGGACTTGCCGCAGTACTTC
TRBV4-3	.	15	TRBJ1-1	.	CASSQEAAGNTEAFF	TGCGCCAGCAGCCAAGAGGCCGCGGGGAACACTGAAGCTTTCTTT
TRBV27	few	11	TRBJ1-2	.	CASSSASGYTF	TGTGCCAGCAGTTCCGCGAGTGGCTACACCTTC
TRBV6-2/TRBV6-3	.	17	TRBJ1-6	.	CASRPGTSGIHHSPLHF	TGTGCCAGCAGACCTGGAACCTCCGGGATACACCATTCACCCCTCCACTTT
TRBV7-9	.	14	TRBJ1-1	TRBD1	CASSFTGGNTEAFF	TGTGCCAGCAGCTTCACAGGGGGGAACACTGAAGCTTTCTTT
TRBV9	once	16	TRBJ2-5	.	CASSVGGTGLGETQYF	TGTGCCAGCAGCGTAGGGGGAACAGGGCTGGGGGAGACCCAGTACTTC
TRBV30	.	16	TRBJ1-1	.	CAWSGGGAGYGTEAFF	TGTGCCTGGAGTGGGGGAGGGGCGGGGTACGGCACTGAAGCTTTCTTT
TRBV29-1	.	17	TRBJ2-7	TRBD2	CSVDGYGLAGASYEQYF	TGCAGCGTTGATGGATACGGACTAGCGGGAGCCTCCTACGAGCAGTACTTC